These 14 T cell receptor beta chains originate from one sample sequenced in a study of blood T cell repertoires in COVID-19. Using immunoSEQ multiplex PCR, the repertoire was profiled, and TCRdb retains in-frame clones only, with some absent. In the table there are about 49,000 clones, 85% to 95% of which are singletons. Sequencing was performed on peripheral blood. These receptors were collected from a human donor in a cohort sampled during active COVID-19.

The chain combines TRBV19 with TRBJ2-1; D ambiguous. CDR1 and CDR2 (germline): LNHDA, SQIVND (reference sequence). V lost 3 bases and J lost 7, with 13 bases in between. The CDR3 consists of 14 residues. The CDR3 DNA reads TGTGCCAGTAGTATCAATATCTTGGAGAATGAGCAGTTCTTC. This codes for CASSINILENEQFF.

The chain combines TRBV4-2 with TRBJ2-7, with a weak D call TRBD2 (5 bases). This CDR3 region has 12 residues. In germline, CDR1 is LGHNA, CDR2 YNFKEQ. Between the trimmed V and J ends, which lost 6 bases and 1 base, there was a span of 7 bases. For the CDR3, the DNA is TGTGCCAGCAGTGGGAGTTCCTACGAGCAGTACTTC. Protein sequence: CASSGSSYEQYF.

The chain couples TRBV12-3 or TRBV12-4 to TRBJ1-2, with 7 nucleotides matching TRBD1. The length of the CDR3 is 12 residues. The trim removed 3 bases at V and 11 bases at J, leaving 6 bases unmatched. CDR3 DNA: TGTGCCAGCAGTTTTACAGGGGAGCATTACACCTTC. As protein: CASSFTGEHYTF.

This chain links TRBV29-1 with TRBJ1-6; 9 nucleotides line up with TRBD1. Trimming took 5 bases from V and 9 from J; bases not matched to a gene: 5. The CDR3 runs 13 residues. Germline CDR1 is SQVTM and CDR2 is ANQGSEA. The CDR3 loop reads CSVRDRDASPLHF. CDR3 sequence (DNA): TGCAGCGTTCGGGACAGGGACGCTTCACCCCTCCACTTT.

This chain links TRBV4-1 with TRBJ1-4; 8 bases fit TRBD1. V trimming: 3 bases; J trimming: 8 bases; junction bases outside the gene matches: 26. CDR1 and CDR2 (germline): MGHRA, YSYEKL. The CDR3 spans 21 residues. CDR3 protein: CASSHSGDRHRYIPGGEKLFF. The CDR3, as DNA: TGCGCCAGCAGCCACTCGGGGGACAGGCACAGGTATATCCCCGGGGGAGAAAAACTGTTTTTT.

The chain joins TRBV2 to TRBJ1-1; 7 positions match TRBD1. The germline V gene has CDR1 SNHLY and CDR2 FYNNEI. CDR3 length equals 12 residues. The V and J ends lost 4 bases and 8 bases, in that order; junction bases with no gene match: 4. CDR3 loop: CASSGDSTEAFF. DNA of the CDR3: TGTGCCAGCAGTGGGGACAGCACAGAAGCTTTCTTT.

The chain has TRBV6-5 and TRBJ2-2; no reliable D call. The CDR3 contains 14 residues. Germline V gives CDR1 MNHEY, CDR2 SVGAGI. Trimming removed 9 bases at V and 0 bases at J, with 11 bases between. This CDR3 is CARKEIANTGELFF. DNA for the CDR3: TGTGCCAGGAAGGAGATCGCGAACACCGGGGAGCTGTTTTTT.

The rearrangement joins TRBV2 to TRBJ1-1; the match to TRBD1 covers 10 bases. This CDR3 comprises 16 residues. In germline, CDR1 is SNHLY, CDR2 FYNNEI. Trimming cost V 3 bases and J 2 bases; bases outside gene matches: 6. The CDR3 loop reads CASSDGQGVFNTEAFF. CDR3 coding DNA: TGTGCCAGCAGTGACGGACAGGGGGTTTTCAACACTGAAGCTTTCTTT.

This sequence joins TRBV7-2 and TRBJ2-6; possible D gene TRBD1, 6 bases. The CDR3 is 18 residues long. Germline V gene data show CDR1 as SGHTA and CDR2 as FQGNSA. Deletions cut 4 bases from V and 0 bases from J, with 16 bases between. The CDR3 nucleotides read TGTGCCAGCAGCTCTCCCGGGACACCAACCTCTGGGGCCAACGTCCTGACTTTC. Protein sequence: CASSSPGTPTSGANVLTF.

V and J are TRBV2 and TRBJ2-7, with TRBD1 identical over 7 bases. This CDR3 region has 12 residues. V gave up 5 bases and J gave up 4 bases; unmatched junction bases: 2. CDR1 and CDR2 (germline): SNHLY, FYNNEI. The CDR3 here is CASSYRGYEQYV. CDR3 sequence (DNA): TGTGCCAGCAGTTACAGGGGATACGAGCAGTACGTC.

The CDR3 loop reads CASSVRSNTEAFF. The CDR3, as DNA: TGCGCCAGCAGCGTCAGGTCCAACACTGAAGCTTTCTTT. This chain connects TRBV5-1 to TRBJ1-1, with D unresolved. The germline CDR1 and CDR2 sequences are SGHRS and YFSETQ. The V and J ends lost 4 bases and 2 bases respectively, with 9 bases between them. This CDR3 has 13 residues.

The V gene is TRBV30, the J gene TRBJ2-1, with a tentative D call TRBD2 (5 bases). The length of the CDR3 is 15 residues. The V and J ends lost 0 bases and 3 bases respectively, with 12 bases between them. The V gene's germline CDR1 is GTSNPN and CDR2 SVGIG (reference sequence). CDR3 coding DNA: TGTGCCTGGAGTGTAACAGCGGACCTCTACAATGAGCAGTTCTTC. This codes for CAWSVTADLYNEQFF.

The V and J genes are TRBV7-6 and TRBJ2-4; 8 bases are shared with TRBD1. Germline CDR1 is SGHVS and CDR2 is FNYEAQ. The junction had 18 bases not matched to a gene; V was cut back by 4 bases and J by 7 bases. CDR3 size: 18 residues. The CDR3 is CASSSLRGREGLRNIQYF. The CDR3 bases are TGTGCCAGCAGCTCACTCAGGGGGCGCGAGGGCCTGCGGAACATTCAGTACTTC. Full variable domain (rest looked up from reference TRBV7-6 and TRBJ2-4): GAGVSQSPRYKVTKRGQDVALRCDPISGHVSLYWYRQALGQGPEFLTYFNYEAQQDKSGLPNDRFSAERPEGSISTLTIQRTEQRDSAMYRCASSSLRGREGLRNIQYFGAGTRLSVL.

This sequence joins TRBV6-5 and TRBJ2-1; 10 bases agree with TRBD2. Germline CDR1 is MNHEY and CDR2 is SVGAGI. V lost 5 bases, J lost 10 bases, and 11 bases stayed unmatched. This CDR3 region has 15 residues. This chain's CDR3 is CASSRTSGGLGEQFF. Written as DNA, the CDR3 is TGTGCCAGCAGTCGGACTAGCGGCGGACTTGGGGAGCAGTTCTTC.